These 22 T cell receptor beta chains share one sample of origin, sequenced in a study of read filtering for tumor transcriptome and immune sequencing. This library used roughly 0.4 ug RNA and molecular barcoded adaptors spanning alpha/delta and beta/gamma chains. A single record per CDR3 protein comes from TCRdb applying MiXCR to the reads. Of about 38,000 distinct CDR3 sequences in the sample, 12% to 15% were seen once. The specimen was a population of CD138-negative cells sorted from bone marrow. The receptors were sampled from a donor at least 40 years old with multiple myeloma.

This clonotype appeared many times. The chain combines TRBV5-4 with TRBJ2-1; TRBD1 is a possible D gene (7 bases). V shed 5 bases and J shed 0 bases, with 12 bases lying between them. There are 15 residues in the CDR3. From germline, CDR1 is SGHNT and CDR2 YYREEE (reference sequence). The CDR3 reads CASSWQGGSYNEQFF. The CDR3 DNA sequence: TGTGCCAGCAGTTGGCAGGGGGGCTCCTACAATGAGCAGTTCTTC.

This clonotype was recorded at least ten times. This chain links TRBV11-3 with TRBJ2-1; tentative D call: TRBD2 (5 bases). Trimming stripped 3 bases from V and 4 bases from J, with 7 bases between. Per the germline V gene, CDR1 is SGHNT and CDR2 is YENEEA. The CDR3 is made up of 13 amino acids. CDR3 coding DNA: TGTGCCAGCAGCTTGGGGAGATACAATGAGCAGTTCTTC. Translated, it gives CASSLGRYNEQFF.

Ten or more counts support this clonotype. The chain uses TRBV11-2 and TRBJ2-3; D is ambiguous. V lost 0 bases to trimming and J lost 8 bases, with 9 bases between them. The CDR3 runs to 13 residues. Germline CDR1 reads SGHAT; CDR2 reads FQNNGV. CDR3 residues: CASSLDPQATQYF. Here the CDR3 DNA reads TGTGCCAGCAGCTTAGATCCCCAGGCTACGCAGTATTTT. Drawing the rest from reference TRBV11-2 and TRBJ2-3, the complete variable domain is EAGVAQSPRYKIIEKRQSVAFWCNPISGHATLYWYQQILGQGPKLLIQFQNNGVVDDSQLPKDRFSAERLKGVDSTLKIQPAKLEDSAVYLCASSLDPQATQYFGPGTRLTVL.

There are many counts of this clonotype. The rearrangement uses TRBV24-1 and TRBJ2-1; 10 bases are a match to TRBD2. The length of the CDR3 is 16 residues. Germline CDR1 reads KGHDR; CDR2 reads SFDVKD. V lost 1 base and J lost 8; bases outside the gene matches: 7. The CDR3, as DNA: TGTGCCACCAGTGATTTCGGGTCTAGCGGGGGCTATGAGCAGTTCTTC. Translated, it gives CATSDFGSSGGYEQFF.

This clonotype was seen at least ten times. The chain combines TRBV12-3 or TRBV12-4 with TRBJ2-7; D ambiguous. V was pared by 3 bases and J by 4 bases, with 7 bases between. This CDR3 has 12 amino acids. Here the CDR3 DNA reads TGTGCCAGCAGTTTTTCGGTGTACGAGCAGTACTTC. Its protein product is CASSFSVYEQYF.

Of note for this clonotype: A much larger clone lies one base from this, so it may be a read error. The V call is TRBV6-4, the J call TRBJ1-1, with a tentative D call TRBD1 (5 bases). Germline lookup yields CDR1 MRHNA and CDR2 SNTAGT. CDR3 size: 13 residues. The CDR3 DNA follows: TGTGACAGCAGGGAAAGGGGGAACACTGAAGCTTTCTTT. Translating it yields CDSRERGNTEAFF.

This clonotype appeared many times. The chain couples TRBV7-9 to TRBJ2-3; 9 nucleotides agree with TRBD2. The germline CDR1 and CDR2 sequences are SEHNR and FQNEAQ (reference sequence). The CDR3 runs 16 residues. V shed 3 bases and J 1 base; nucleotides not matched to a gene: 5. CDR3 in DNA: TGTGCCAGCAGCTTTGGACTAGCGAAGCGCACAGATACGCAGTATTTT. This codes for CASSFGLAKRTDTQYF. Based on the CDR3 plus reference TRBV7-9 and TRBJ2-3, the full variable domain is DTGVSQNPRHKITKRGQNVTFRCDPISEHNRLYWYRQTLGQGPEFLTYFQNEAQLEKSRLLSDRFSAERPKGSFSTLEIQRTEQGDSAMYLCASSFGLAKRTDTQYFGPGTRLTVL.

This clonotype occurred many times. The chain links TRBV24-1 to TRBJ2-6; D is unclear. The CDR3 has 17 amino acids. V gave up 3 bases and J gave up 0 bases, with 11 bases separating them. The germline CDR1 and CDR2 sequences are KGHDR and SFDVKD. The CDR3 reads CATSDARRASGANVLTF. CDR3 sequence (DNA): TGTGCCACCAGTGATGCTCGACGTGCCTCTGGGGCCAACGTCCTGACTTTC.

This clonotype was detected ten times or more. V and J are TRBV7-2 and TRBJ1-3; D is undetermined. The CDR3 has 13 residues. Germline CDR1 and CDR2: SGHTA and FQGNSA. V was pared by 6 bases and J by 2 bases, with 8 bases between. Here the CDR3 reads CASSSRPGNTIYF. The CDR3 bases are TGTGCCAGCAGTTCCCGTCCTGGAAACACCATATATTTT.

This clonotype was recorded many times. The chain recombines TRBV11-1 with TRBJ2-2; unclear D gene. The CDR3 extends over 13 amino acids. V was shortened by 8 bases and J by 10 bases, with 17 bases between the two germline ends. CDR1 and CDR2 from the germline V gene are SGHAT and FQDESV (reference sequence). In DNA, the CDR3 is TGTGCCAGCCGAAAGACCCAGACCAAGGAGCTGTTTTTT. Encoded protein: CASRKTQTKELFF. The variable domain in full, completed from reference TRBV11-1 and TRBJ2-2, reads EAEVAQSPRYKITEKSQAVAFWCDPISGHATLYWYRQILGQGPELLVQFQDESVVDDSQLPKDRFSAERLKGVDSTLKIQPAELGDSAMYLCASRKTQTKELFFGEGSRLTVL.

This clonotype was detected only once. One end of the junction does not line up with germline, which may come from a read error. This chain uses TRBV5-1 with TRBJ2-1, with D possibly matching TRBD2 (7 bases). Per the germline V gene, CDR1 is SGHRS and CDR2 is YFSETQ. The length of the CDR3 is 12 residues. CDR3 amino acids: CASSPGGNEQLF. The CDR3 nucleotides read TGCGCCAGCAGCCCGGGGGGCAATGAGCAGCTCTTC.

On this clonotype itself: The junction shows a germline mismatch at one end, possibly a read error. This chain uses TRBV4-2 with TRBJ1-1; D not resolved. The length of the CDR3 is 17 residues. The germline V gene has CDR1 LGHNA and CDR2 YNFKEQ. The CDR3 coding sequence is TGTGCCGGCAGCTCCCAAGGAGGTTGGGCAGCGAACACTGAAGCTTTCTTT. It is translated as CAGSSQGGWAANTEAFF.

Notes on this clonotype: Since a far larger clone is one base different, this is likely a read error. The V and J genes are TRBV6-6 and TRBJ1-1; the D gene is possibly TRBD1 (6 bases). Germline CDR1 is MNHNY and CDR2 is SVGAGI (reference sequence). The CDR3 contains 15 residues. This chain's CDR3 is CASSPLRGGNSEAFF. The CDR3 nucleotides read TGTGCCAGCAGCCCTCTTAGGGGGGGGAACAGTGAAGCTTTCTTT.

The chain joins TRBV2 to TRBJ2-1; D unresolved. Germline-derived CDR1 and CDR2 are SNHLY and FYNNEI. The V end was cut by 4 bases, the J end by 4 bases, with 14 bases between. The CDR3 sequence is 15 residues long. The CDR3 protein is CASSVIGAIYNEQFF. The CDR3 coding sequence is TGTGCCAGCAGTGTAATCGGAGCTATTTACAATGAGCAGTTCTTC.

This clonotype was seen repeatedly, ten times or more. This rearrangement joins TRBV4-3 to TRBJ2-5, with D uncertain. This CDR3 is built from 13 residues. CDR1 is LGHNA and CDR2 is YSLEER in the germline V gene. V lost 0 bases and J lost 5, with 7 bases in between. The CDR3 loop reads CASSQDHRETQYF. The CDR3 DNA reads TGCGCCAGCAGCCAAGACCACCGGGAGACCCAGTACTTC.

The chain employs TRBV29-1 and TRBJ2-2; weak D call: TRBD2 (6 bases). V gave up 5 bases and J gave up 4 bases, with 17 bases separating them. CDR3 length: 15 amino acids. Germline V gene sequence: CDR1 SQVTM, CDR2 ANQGSEA. Here the CDR3 reads CSVIPGLPTTGELFF. The CDR3 coding sequence is TGCAGCGTTATACCGGGACTCCCAACCACCGGGGAGCTGTTTTTT.

This clonotype was counted ten times or more. The rearrangement joins TRBV10-3 to TRBJ2-2, with no clear D. Germline V CDR1 and CDR2: ENHRY, SYGVKD. This CDR3 region has 13 residues. With 8 bases removed from V and 7 bases from J, the gap between germline ends came to 14 bases. The CDR3 sequence is CAILGRRDGELFF. CDR3 sequence (DNA): TGTGCCATCTTGGGCAGAAGGGACGGGGAGCTGTTTTTT.

This clonotype occurred many times. The chain employs TRBV12-3 or TRBV12-4 and TRBJ2-1; 12 nucleotides agree with TRBD2. The CDR3 runs 16 residues. The V gene end was trimmed by 7 bases and the J gene end by 0 bases; junction bases not matched to a gene: 4. The chain's CDR3 is CASNPTSGSSYNEQFF. DNA for the CDR3: TGTGCCAGCAACCCGACTAGCGGGAGCTCCTACAATGAGCAGTTCTTC.

This clonotype was counted between two and nine times. Possible read error: a much larger clone is one base away. The chain joins TRBV10-3 to TRBJ2-1; D unclear. CDR3 length: 11 amino acids. From germline, CDR1 is ENHRY and CDR2 SYGVKD. In nucleotides, the CDR3 is TGTGCCACCAGTGTGAACAATGAGCAGTTCTTC. Its protein is CATSVNNEQFF.

The CDR3 sequence is CASSLGQGYGYTF. The CDR3 DNA sequence: TGTGCCAGCAGCTTAGGCCAGGGCTATGGCTACACCTTC. This chain joins TRBV7-9 and TRBJ1-2; a weak D match, TRBD1 (5 bases). The CDR3 contains 13 residues. V lost 1 base, J lost 4 bases, and 7 bases lay in between. In germline, CDR1 is SEHNR, CDR2 FQNEAQ (reference sequence). Filled out from reference TRBV7-9 and TRBJ1-2, the complete variable domain reads DTGVSQNPRHKITKRGQNVTFRCDPISEHNRLYWYRQTLGQGPEFLTYFQNEAQLEKSRLLSDRFSAERPKGSFSTLEIQRTEQGDSAMYLCASSLGQGYGYTFGSGTRLTVV.

V and J are TRBV7-3 and TRBJ2-3; D remains unclear. Between the trimmed V and J ends, which lost 1 base and 6 bases, there was a span of 20 bases. The CDR3 totals 17 residues. Per the germline V gene, CDR1 is SGHTA and CDR2 is FQGTGA. The CDR3 loop reads CASSLRNRPPDGDTQYF. In nucleotides, the CDR3 is TGTGCCAGCAGCTTAAGGAATAGACCCCCCGATGGGGATACGCAGTATTTT.

A remark on this clonotype: One end of the junction varies from germline; a read error may be responsible. The V call is TRBV7-6, the J call TRBJ2-3; tentative D call: TRBD2 (6 bases). Germline CDR1 and CDR2: SGHVS and FNYEAQ. This CDR3 is 16 amino acids long. This CDR3 is CASSLDPEGGTDAQYF. CDR3 bases: TGTGCCAGCAGCTTAGACCCGGAGGGCGGTACAGATGCGCAGTATTTT.